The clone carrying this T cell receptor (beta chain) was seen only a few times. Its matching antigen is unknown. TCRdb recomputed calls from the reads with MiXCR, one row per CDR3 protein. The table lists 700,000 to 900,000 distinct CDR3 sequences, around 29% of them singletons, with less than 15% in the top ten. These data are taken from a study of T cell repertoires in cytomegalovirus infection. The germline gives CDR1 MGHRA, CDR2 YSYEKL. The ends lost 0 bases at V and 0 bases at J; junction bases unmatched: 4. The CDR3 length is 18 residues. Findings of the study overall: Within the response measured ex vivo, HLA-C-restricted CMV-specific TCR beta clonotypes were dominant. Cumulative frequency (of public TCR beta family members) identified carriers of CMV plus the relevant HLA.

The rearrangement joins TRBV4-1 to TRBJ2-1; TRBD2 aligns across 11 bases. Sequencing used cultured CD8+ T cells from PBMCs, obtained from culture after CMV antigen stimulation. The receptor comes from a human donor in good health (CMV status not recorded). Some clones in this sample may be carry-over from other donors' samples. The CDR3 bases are TGCGCCAGCAGCCAAGATCCTAGCGGGGGGTCCTCCTACAATGAGCAGTTCTTC. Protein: CASSQDPSGGSSYNEQFF.